These 21 T cell receptor beta chains share one sample of origin, sequenced in a study of cytomegalovirus exposure and HLA in healthy donors. 13 Jbeta primers and 60 Vbeta primers were used for the PCR. The table came from immunoSEQ multiplex PCR; TCRdb's copy has only in-frame clones and leaves some out. The sample yields under 150,000 clones, 55% to 75% seen once. Sequenced: PBMCs. These receptor sequences come from a human donor in good health.

The chain uses TRBV6-6 and TRBJ2-6; D may be TRBD2 (6 bases). V lost 6 bases, J lost 2 bases, and 14 bases lay in between. The CDR3 runs to 16 residues. In germline, CDR1 is MNHNY, CDR2 SVGAGI (reference sequence). CDR3 loop: CASRAQWGAGANVLTF. DNA for the CDR3: TGTGCCAGCAGAGCCCAATGGGGGGCTGGGGCCAACGTCCTGACTTTC.

The rearrangement joins TRBV7-8 to TRBJ1-2; D might be TRBD1 (6 bases). The germline V gene has CDR1 SGHVS and CDR2 FQNEAQ. Trimming pared 5 bases from V and 5 bases from J, leaving 21 bases between. The CDR3 has 16 amino acids. The CDR3 loop reads CASSLVGTQGPYGYTF. The CDR3 DNA sequence: TGTGCCAGCAGCCTCGTTGGGACCCAGGGGCCTTATGGCTACACCTTC.

The chain couples TRBV27 to TRBJ1-2, with TRBD1 matching 8 bases. V was clipped by 6 bases and J by 4 bases; unmatched bases: 4. Germline CDR1 is MNHEY and CDR2 is SMNVEV (reference sequence). The CDR3 extends over 13 amino acids. DNA of the CDR3: TGTGCCAGCAGCGGACAGGGCAGCTATGGCTACACCTTC. Residues: CASSGQGSYGYTF.

The chain employs TRBV19 and TRBJ1-1; D is possibly TRBD1 (6 bases). In germline, CDR1 is LNHDA, CDR2 SQIVND (reference sequence). This CDR3 region has 14 residues. V lost 5 bases to trimming and J lost 1 base, with 11 bases between them. The chain's CDR3 is CASSLGQSNTEAFF. Written as DNA, the CDR3 is TGTGCCAGTAGTCTAGGACAGTCGAACACTGAAGCTTTCTTT.

This clone was recorded once. The chain is built from TRBV5-4 and TRBJ2-7; 7 nucleotides align to TRBD1. Germline V lookup: CDR1 SGHNT, CDR2 YYREEE (reference sequence). V dropped 0 bases and J dropped 2; count of bases not matched to a gene: 5. The CDR3 consists of 15 residues. CDR3 nucleotides: TGTGCCAGCAGCTTGGTTGGGACAGTCACCTACGAGCAGTACTTC. Translated, it gives CASSLVGTVTYEQYF.

A few counts support this clone. The chain recombines TRBV19 with TRBJ2-7; D is perhaps TRBD1 (5 bases). The germline V gene has CDR1 LNHDA and CDR2 SQIVND (reference sequence). Trimming took 3 bases from V and 4 from J, leaving 13 bases between them. The CDR3 spans 14 residues. CDR3 residues: CASSMPDKRYEQYF. The CDR3 DNA is TGTGCCAGTAGTATGCCGGACAAGAGGTACGAGCAGTACTTC.

V gene TRBV4-1 combines with J gene TRBJ2-1; the match to TRBD2 covers 7 bases. Looked up from germline, CDR1 is MGHRA and CDR2 is YSYEKL. The CDR3 contains 15 residues. V was clipped by 3 bases and J by 9 bases; unmatched bases: 11. CDR3: CASSQAGTTRSEQFF. The CDR3 region has the DNA TGCGCCAGCAGCCAGGCCGGGACTACTCGGAGTGAGCAGTTCTTC.

This clone was seen once. This rearrangement joins TRBV7-6 to TRBJ2-5, with 8 nucleotides matching TRBD1. The V segment lost 1 base and the J segment 5 bases; nucleotides outside the gene matches: 3. The V gene's germline CDR1 is SGHVS and CDR2 FNYEAQ. This CDR3 contains 14 residues. The CDR3 spells CASSLGTGKETQYF. CDR3 DNA sequence: TGTGCCAGCAGCTTAGGGACAGGGAAGGAGACCCAGTACTTC.

This chain joins TRBV29-1 and TRBJ1-2; weak D call: TRBD1 (5 bases). The germline CDR1 and CDR2 sequences are SQVTM and ANQGSEA. Trimming left V 4 bases short and J 2 bases short, with 5 bases between. This CDR3 is 11 amino acids long. CDR3: CSVAGNYGYTF. The CDR3 DNA is TGCAGCGTTGCAGGGAACTATGGCTACACCTTC.

The chain is built from TRBV15 and TRBJ2-3; TRBD1 matches at 8 bases. Germline V gives CDR1 LNHNV, CDR2 YYDKDF (reference sequence). The J segment lost 3 bases and the V segment lost 5 bases, leaving 10 bases of the junction unmatched. The CDR3 has 16 residues. CDR3 amino acids: CATSGGQGGGTDTQYF. The CDR3 nucleotides are TGTGCCACCAGCGGAGGACAGGGTGGTGGTACAGATACGCAGTATTTT.

This clone was recorded a few times. V gene TRBV5-1 combines with J gene TRBJ2-3; maybe TRBD1 (6 bases). The CDR3 has 15 residues. Per the germline V gene, CDR1 is SGHRS and CDR2 is YFSETQ. V was pared by 0 bases and J by 3 bases, with 11 bases between. This CDR3 is CASSLDRAKTDTQYF. CDR3 in DNA: TGCGCCAGCAGCTTGGACAGGGCAAAGACAGATACGCAGTATTTT.

The sample holds one count of this clone. A read error may account for a junction end that differs from germline. The chain carries TRBV7-9 and TRBJ2-7; 8 positions agree with TRBD2. This CDR3 has 15 residues. Germline V gene lookup returns CDR1 SEHNR and CDR2 FQNEAQ (reference sequence). This chain's CDR3 is CSSSLARRGDHEQYF. The CDR3, as DNA: TGTTCCAGCAGCTTAGCGAGGCGGGGGGACCACGAGCAGTACTTC.

V and J are TRBV29-1 and TRBJ2-1; possible D gene TRBD1, 5 bases. Trimming stripped 6 bases from V and 10 bases from J, with 13 bases between. This CDR3 contains 11 residues. The germline V gene encodes CDR1 SQVTM and CDR2 ANQGSEA. Written as DNA, the CDR3 is TGCAGCGTGAGAGCAGGGCGAGAGCAGTTCTTC. Translated, it gives CSVRAGREQFF.

The rearrangement links TRBV5-1 to TRBJ2-7; TRBD1 aligns across 12 bases. The CDR3 spans 16 residues. The V gene's germline CDR1 is SGHRS and CDR2 YFSETQ. The J segment lost 4 bases and the V segment lost 1 base, leaving 6 bases of the junction unmatched. Here the CDR3 DNA reads TGCGCCAGCAGCTTGTCGGGACAGGGGGCGAAATACGAGCAGTACTTC. This encodes CASSLSGQGAKYEQYF.

V and J are TRBV6-5 and TRBJ2-7, with D tentatively TRBD2 (5 bases). The V end was cut by 2 bases, the J end by 4 bases, with 12 bases between. CDR3 length: 14 residues. The V gene's germline CDR1 is MNHEY and CDR2 SVGAGI. The CDR3, as DNA: TGTGCCAGCAGTTACGATCGGGGTGGGTACGAGCAGTACTTC. Protein: CASSYDRGGYEQYF.

The rearrangement links TRBV7-9 to TRBJ2-2, with D perhaps matching TRBD1 (6 bases). Germline loops: CDR1 SEHNR, CDR2 FQNEAQ (reference sequence). Trimming stripped 5 bases from V and 1 base from J, with 8 bases between. This CDR3 is 14 amino acids long. CDR3: CASSPGQNTGELFF. The CDR3 DNA reads TGTGCCAGCAGCCCGGGACAGAACACCGGGGAGCTGTTTTTT.

The chain couples TRBV7-9 to TRBJ1-5; D is ambiguous. Germline CDR1 is SEHNR and CDR2 is FQNEAQ (reference sequence). V was clipped by 3 bases and J by 4 bases, with 7 bases between them. This CDR3 is built from 13 residues. DNA of the CDR3: TGTGCCAGCAGCTTCACCGGGAATCAGCCCCAGCATTTT. Translation gives CASSFTGNQPQHF.

The chain joins TRBV6-4 to TRBJ1-5; D is unclear. Trimming removed 3 bases at V and 8 bases at J, with 14 bases between. Germline values: CDR1 MRHNA, CDR2 SNTAGT. The CDR3 covers 14 residues. Here the CDR3 DNA reads TGTGCCAGCAGTGAAGGACTGCCCAAGGAGCCCCAGCATTTT. Encoded protein: CASSEGLPKEPQHF.

The chain joins TRBV7-9 to TRBJ1-4; D is possibly TRBD1 (5 bases). V lost 2 bases to trimming and J lost 6 bases, with 25 bases between them. The CDR3 is 19 amino acids. Germline V gene data show CDR1 as SEHNR and CDR2 as FQNEAQ (reference sequence). CDR3 DNA sequence: TGTGCCAGCAGCTTATTAATGGGGGAGGTATGGTCCTTGGATGAAAAACTGTTTTTT. This sequence encodes CASSLLMGEVWSLDEKLFF.

This clone was seen more than once but under ten times. The chain joins TRBV4-3 to TRBJ2-3, with D maybe TRBD2 (6 bases). This CDR3 is 16 amino acids long. Between the trimmed V and J ends, which lost 0 bases and 2 bases, there was a span of 12 bases. Germline CDR1 LGHNA, CDR2 YSLEER. The CDR3 loop is CASSQDRGGTTDTQYF. DNA for the CDR3: TGCGCCAGCAGCCAAGATAGGGGCGGGACCACAGATACGCAGTATTTT.

This clone was seen more than once but under ten times. The J gene is TRBJ2-3, the V gene TRBV10-3; D is ambiguous. The V end was cut by 4 bases, the J end by 5 bases, with 16 bases between. Germline CDR1 ENHRY, CDR2 SYGVKD. CDR3 length: 15 amino acids. The CDR3 region is CAISGEERGEDTQYF. Written as DNA, the CDR3 is TGTGCCATCAGTGGAGAGGAAAGAGGTGAAGATACGCAGTATTTT.